This TCR beta chain is drawn from a study of blood T cell repertoires in COVID-19. Study-wide context: Both acute and convalescent COVID-19 samples were obtained from the United States, Italy and Spain. In each case, the material was cDNA or gDNA derived from T cells, B-cell-depleted T cells, or PBMCs.

In the authors' methods: Amplification of reference gene primers provided the estimated nucleated cell counts. Clones were read by immunoSEQ multiplex PCR, and TCRdb kept only the in-frame ones, dropping some. V, J and clone size are those of that table, while D and trimming were read from the DNA. The table includes roughly 150,000 clones, around 82% detected once. CDR1 LNHDA and CDR2 SQIVND come from the germline V gene (reference sequence). V was clipped by 5 bases and J by 7 bases; unmatched bases: 10. This CDR3 is built from 15 residues. The J gene is TRBJ1-5, the V gene TRBV19; TRBD1 agrees at 8 bases. The origin of this receptor is a woman aged 80 or over with acute or convalescent COVID-19. The sample comprised peripheral blood. The CDR3 reads CASSVHRGAQQPQHF. CDR3 nucleotide sequence: TGTGCCAGTAGTGTCCACAGGGGGGCCCAACAGCCCCAGCATTTT.